The 3 T cell receptor beta chains in this list originate from one sample, sequenced in a study of radiotherapy plus CTLA-4 blockade in lung cancer. Produced via immunoSEQ multiplex PCR; TCRdb's table is partial and in-frame only. The data show 25,000 to 35,000 clones, with about 78% seen just once and 6% to 8% held by the top ten. The material sequenced was peripheral blood, taken from a patient treated with radiotherapy plus ipilimumab. The receptor source for this set is a human donor with non-small cell lung cancer who had stable disease on radiotherapy plus ipilimumab.

The chain uses TRBV27 and TRBJ1-1; D not certain. Germline loops: CDR1 MNHEY, CDR2 SMNVEV (reference sequence). Deletions cut 0 bases from V and 0 bases from J, with 8 bases between. The CDR3 sequence is 15 residues long. CDR3 in DNA: TGTGCCAGCAGTTTATCGAAGGTCCTGAACACTGAAGCTTTCTTT. Its protein product is CASSLSKVLNTEAFF.

A few counts support this clone. CDR3 region: CASSRTSGGRANEQYF. The CDR3 DNA reads as TGTGCCAGCAGCCGAACTAGCGGGGGTCGGGCAAACGAGCAGTACTTC. V usage is TRBV5-4 and J usage is TRBJ2-7; the match to TRBD2 covers 11 bases. The CDR3 runs 16 residues. Germline-derived CDR1 and CDR2 are SGHNT and YYREEE (reference sequence). Trimming at V came to 4 bases and at J to 5 bases, leaving 11 bases not matched to a gene. Supplemented by reference TRBV5-4 and TRBJ2-7, the full variable domain reads ETGVTQSPTHLIKTRGQQVTLRCSSQSGHNTVSWYQQALGQGPQFIFQYYREEENGRGNFPPRFSGLQFPNYSSELNVNALELDDSALYLCASSRTSGGRANEQYFGPGTRLTVT.

The V gene is TRBV27, the J gene TRBJ1-2, with 8 nucleotides matching TRBD1. The CDR3 has 14 residues. With 4 bases clipped from V and 5 bases from J, the junction kept 6 bases outside the gene matches. Germline V CDR1 and CDR2: MNHEY, SMNVEV (reference sequence). Here the CDR3 DNA reads TGTGCCAGCAGTTACTCAGGGGGCGGGTATGGCTACACCTTC. Protein product: CASSYSGGGYGYTF.